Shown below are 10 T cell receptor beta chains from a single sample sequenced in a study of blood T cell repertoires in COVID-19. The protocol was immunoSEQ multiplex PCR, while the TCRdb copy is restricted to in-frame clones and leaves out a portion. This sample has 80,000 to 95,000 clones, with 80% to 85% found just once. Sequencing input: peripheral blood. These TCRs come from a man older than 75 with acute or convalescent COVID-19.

CDR3 nucleotides: TGTGCCAGTAGTATAGTTCCCAGGCGGGAGGAATACGAGCAGTACTTC. This gives the protein CASSIVPRREEYEQYF. V gene TRBV19 combines with J gene TRBJ2-7; 8 positions match TRBD2. CDR1 and CDR2 from the germline V gene are LNHDA and SQIVND (reference sequence). The ends lost 1 base at V and 4 bases at J; junction bases unmatched: 9. The CDR3 runs to 16 residues.

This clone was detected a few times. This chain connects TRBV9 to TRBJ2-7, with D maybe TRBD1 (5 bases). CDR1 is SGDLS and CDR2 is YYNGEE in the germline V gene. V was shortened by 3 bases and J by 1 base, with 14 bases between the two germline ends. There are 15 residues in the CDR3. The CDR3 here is CASSATGSGSYEQYF. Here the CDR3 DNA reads TGTGCCAGCAGCGCCACAGGATCAGGGTCCTACGAGCAGTACTTC.

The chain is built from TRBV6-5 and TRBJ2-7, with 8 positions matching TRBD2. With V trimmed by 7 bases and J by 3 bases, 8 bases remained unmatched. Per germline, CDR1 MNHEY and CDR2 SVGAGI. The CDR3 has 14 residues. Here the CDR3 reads CASKPSGSGYEQYF. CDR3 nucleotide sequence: TGTGCCAGCAAGCCCAGCGGGAGTGGCTACGAGCAGTACTTC.

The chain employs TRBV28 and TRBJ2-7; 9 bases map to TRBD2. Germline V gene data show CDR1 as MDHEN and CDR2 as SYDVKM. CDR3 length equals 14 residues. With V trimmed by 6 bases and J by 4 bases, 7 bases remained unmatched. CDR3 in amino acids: CASSPSGRKYEQYF. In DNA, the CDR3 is TGTGCCAGCAGCCCCAGCGGGAGGAAGTACGAGCAGTACTTC.

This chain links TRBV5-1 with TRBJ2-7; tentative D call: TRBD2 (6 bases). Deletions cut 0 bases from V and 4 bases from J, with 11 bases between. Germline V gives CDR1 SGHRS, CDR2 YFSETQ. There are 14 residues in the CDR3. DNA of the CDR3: TGCGCCAGCAGCTTGGGTGCAGGGAGGTACGAGCAGTACTTC. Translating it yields CASSLGAGRYEQYF.

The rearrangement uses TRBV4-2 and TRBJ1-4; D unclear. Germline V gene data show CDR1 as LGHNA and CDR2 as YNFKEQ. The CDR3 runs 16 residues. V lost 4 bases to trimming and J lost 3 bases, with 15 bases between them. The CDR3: CASSRDSAGPNEKLFF. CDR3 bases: TGTGCCAGCAGCCGAGATAGTGCGGGTCCTAATGAAAAACTGTTTTTT.

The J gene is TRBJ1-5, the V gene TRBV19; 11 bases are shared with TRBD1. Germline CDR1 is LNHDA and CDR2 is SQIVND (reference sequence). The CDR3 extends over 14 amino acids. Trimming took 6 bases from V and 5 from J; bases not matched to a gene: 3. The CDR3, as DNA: TGTGCCAGTAGCCCGGGACAGGGGGATCAGCCCCAGCATTTT. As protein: CASSPGQGDQPQHF.

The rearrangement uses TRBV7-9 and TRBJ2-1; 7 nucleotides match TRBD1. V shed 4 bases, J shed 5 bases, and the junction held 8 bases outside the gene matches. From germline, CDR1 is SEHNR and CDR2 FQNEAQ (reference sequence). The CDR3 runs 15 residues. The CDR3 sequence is CASSSPGTDHNEQFF. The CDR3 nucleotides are TGTGCCAGCAGCTCCCCCGGGACAGATCACAATGAGCAGTTCTTC.

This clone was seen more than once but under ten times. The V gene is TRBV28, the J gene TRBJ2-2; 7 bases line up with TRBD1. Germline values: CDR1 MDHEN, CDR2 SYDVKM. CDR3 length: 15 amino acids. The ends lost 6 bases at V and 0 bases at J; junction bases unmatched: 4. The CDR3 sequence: CASRAGTANTGELFF. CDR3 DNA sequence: TGTGCCAGCAGGGCCGGGACAGCGAACACCGGGGAGCTGTTTTTT. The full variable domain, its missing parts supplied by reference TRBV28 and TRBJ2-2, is DVKVTQSSRYLVKRTGEKVFLECVQDMDHENMFWYRQDPGLGLRLIYFSYDVKMKEKGDIPEGYSVSREKKERFSLILESASTNQTSMYLCASRAGTANTGELFFGEGSRLTVL.

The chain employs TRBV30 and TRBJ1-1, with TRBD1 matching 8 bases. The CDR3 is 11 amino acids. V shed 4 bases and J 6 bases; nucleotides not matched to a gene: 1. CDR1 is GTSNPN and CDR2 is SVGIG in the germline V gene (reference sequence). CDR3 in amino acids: CAWIQGAEAFF. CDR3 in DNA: TGTGCCTGGATACAGGGGGCTGAAGCTTTCTTT.